A selection of T cell receptor beta chains follows, all from one sample in a study of cytomegalovirus exposure and HLA in healthy donors. Libraries were prepared by immunoSEQ multiplex PCR; TCRdb keeps only in-frame clonotypes and omits some of them. The sample shows 150,000 or so clones, 50% to 75% of them seen only once. Sequences were obtained from PBMCs. The receptor source for this set is a woman aged 25 to 45 in good health and CMV-seropositive. CDR3s include the opening cysteine and the closing phenylalanine or tryptophan. D genes are given only for firm matches. Expanded clones are given a class, and other clones once, few, many or no size at all.

clone size	V gene	D gene	J gene	CDR3 protein	CDR3 DNA
NA	TRBV19	TRBD1	TRBJ1-2	CASSSGQQSYGYTF	TGTGCCAGTAGTTCGGGACAGCAAAGCTATGGCTACACCTTC
NA	TRBV5-4	NA	TRBJ2-5	CASSSQVRGQETQYF	TGTGCCAGCAGCTCACAGGTGCGGGGACAAGAGACCCAGTACTTC
NA	TRBV5-4	NA	TRBJ1-2	CASSSNPKYGYTF	TGTGCCAGCAGCAGCAACCCCAAATATGGCTACACCTTC
NA	TRBV2	NA	TRBJ1-2	CASTRENRNTF	TGTGCCAGCACGAGAGAAAACAGGAACACCTTC
NA	TRBV5-1	NA	TRBJ1-1	CASSVQGGPRGTEAFF	TGCGCCAGCAGCGTCCAGGGCGGCCCCCGAGGCACTGAAGCTTTCTTT
NA	TRBV5-5	NA	TRBJ2-5	CASSLLSSGNKGETQYF	TGTGCCAGCAGCTTGCTATCTTCTGGAAACAAGGGGGAGACCCAGTACTTC
few	TRBV18	NA	TRBJ1-4	CASSTTARVGNEKLFF	TGTGCCAGCTCCACCACGGCCAGGGTCGGGAATGAAAAACTGTTTTTT
once	TRBV10-3	NA	TRBJ2-4	CAISGSGFKNIQYF	TGTGCCATCAGTGGGAGCGGCTTCAAAAACATTCAGTACTTC
few	TRBV29-1	NA	TRBJ2-1	CSVEVNGQQRFF	TGCAGCGTTGAAGTCAATGGCCAGCAGCGGTTCTTC
NA	TRBV27	TRBD2	TRBJ2-1	CASSELAGGLYNEQFF	TGTGCCAGCAGTGAGCTAGCGGGAGGGCTATACAATGAGCAGTTCTTC
NA	TRBV19	NA	TRBJ2-3	CASRRGSGSTDTQYF	TGTGCCAGTAGGCGCGGGTCGGGGAGCACAGATACGCAGTATTTT
NA	TRBV7-2	TRBD2	TRBJ2-1	CASSASGGVYNEQFF	TGTGCCAGCAGCGCCAGCGGGGGAGTCTACAATGAGCAGTTCTTC
NA	TRBV28	NA	TRBJ1-1	CASSLGQHGPEAFF	TGTGCCAGCAGTTTAGGACAGCACGGACCTGAAGCTTTCTTT
NA	TRBV5-1	NA	TRBJ1-2	CASRDTGNDRYTF	TGCGCCAGCCGGGATACAGGGAACGACCGCTACACCTTC
NA	TRBV5-1	TRBD1	TRBJ1-2	CASSFLRRQGARDYGYTF	TGCGCCAGCAGCTTTCTTCGGCGACAGGGGGCGAGAGACTATGGCTACACCTTC
few	TRBV25-1	NA	TRBJ1-2	CASSDPGNYGYTF	TGTGCCAGCAGTGATCCGGGAAACTATGGCTACACCTTC
few	TRBV15	NA	TRBJ2-7	CATSREQGSSYEQYF	TGTGCCACCAGCAGGGAACAGGGAAGCTCCTACGAGCAGTACTTC
NA	TRBV6-1	NA	TRBJ1-6	CASSEGRSSPLHF	TGTGCCAGCAGTGAAGGGAGAAGTTCACCCCTCCACTTT
few	TRBV7-9	TRBD1	TRBJ2-2	CASSTTDRVRPVPGELFF	TGTGCCAGCAGCACAACGGACAGGGTTCGACCAGTTCCCGGGGAGCTGTTTTTT